Here is one T cell receptor beta chain with its context. What it recognizes is unknown. This specimen belongs to a study of T-cell memory formation after mild COVID-19. Across the whole study: Most TCR clusters belonged to a single donor. Points from the study as a whole: Cross-reactive memory seemingly joined, as some responding clones were found in pre-infection memory. Clones which contracted sat mainly in CM and EM if CD4+, and in EMRA if CD8+. Later expanders leaned CD4+, whereas clones that contracted between day 15 and 85 were balanced CD4/CD8.

The CDR3 is 14 amino acids. V was pared by 8 bases and J by 4 bases, with 14 bases between. Germline CDR1 is KGHSH and CDR2 is LQKENI. MiXCR, run by TCRdb on the 5' RACE reads, gives a single entry per CDR3 protein. The sample includes roughly 150,000 distinct CDR3 sequences, 10% to 15% of them seen just once. The sample consisted of PBMCs or a T cell subset sorted from them (not recorded which). The clonotype comes from a man between 18 and 29 years old who had mild COVID-19 (a few samples of this study predate the infection). Cell type and time point are not known. The gene calls are TRBV18 and TRBJ2-2; D is possibly TRBD1 (6 bases). In DNA, the CDR3 is TGTGCCAGCACCGCTACAGGGATCACCGGGGAGCTGTTTTTT. Its protein product is CASTATGITGELFF.